A selection of T cell receptor beta chains follows, all from one sample in a study of blood T cell repertoires in COVID-19. Profiling relied on immunoSEQ multiplex PCR, and the TCRdb table lists in-frame clones only, not all of them. The sample carries some 420,000 clones, 75% to 90% recorded once. Specimen: PBMCs or T cells enriched from blood (not recorded which). These receptor sequences come from a man aged 30-40 years who had recovered from COVID-19. CDR3s include the opening cysteine and the closing phenylalanine or tryptophan. The order of the fields is V gene, J gene, clone size, D gene, CDR3 DNA, CDR3 protein. The D gene is left open where the match is weak. For some rows the clone size is stated as once, few or many, or as a class when expanded; others skip it.

TRBV3-1/TRBV3-2	TRBJ2-2	-	TRBD2	TGTGCCAGCAGCCAGAGGGGAGGGCACACCGGGGAGCTGTTTTTT	CASSQRGGHTGELFF
TRBV6-5	TRBJ2-7	-	TRBD1	TGTGCCAGCAGTTACACGGGACAGTTCTACGAGCAGTACTTC	CASSYTGQFYEQYF
TRBV29-1	TRBJ1-2	-	TRBD1	TGCAGCGTTTGGGACAGGGGTCCCTATGGCTACACCTTC	CSVWDRGPYGYTF
TRBV18	TRBJ2-1	once	TRBD1	TGTGCCAGCTCACCACAGCCTGACGACAGGGAGAATGAGCAGTTCTTC	CASSPQPDDRENEQFF
TRBV5-8	TRBJ2-5	-	-	TGTGCCAGCAGCTTGTACACAGAGACCCAGTACTTC	CASSLYTETQYF
TRBV28	TRBJ2-7	-	-	TGTGCCAGCAGTTTGCAGCGGCTTTCCTCCTACGAGCAGTACTTC	CASSLQRLSSYEQYF
TRBV3-1/TRBV3-2	TRBJ2-1	-	TRBD2	TGTGCCAGCAGCCGAAGACTAGCGGGAGGTTTATACAATGAGCAGTTCTTC	CASSRRLAGGLYNEQFF
TRBV3-1/TRBV3-2	TRBJ2-2	-	TRBD2	TGTGCCAGCAGCCGAGGGACTAGCGGGAGGACCGGGGAGCTGTTTTTT	CASSRGTSGRTGELFF
TRBV5-6	TRBJ2-5	-	-	TGTGCCAGCAGCTTGTTCCCTTTAGAGACCCAGTACTTC	CASSLFPLETQYF
TRBV5-1	TRBJ2-1	-	TRBD2	TGCGCCAGCAGCTTGGGGGGGACTAGCGGGAGCGGTGAGCAGTTCTTC	CASSLGGTSGSGEQFF
TRBV5-5	TRBJ1-5	-	TRBD1	TGTGCCAGCAGCTTTGCGGGGACAGGGATACAAGCAGTGAATCAGCCCCAGCATTTT	CASSFAGTGIQAVNQPQHF
TRBV14	TRBJ1-1	-	-	TGTGCCAGCAGCCAAGCACAGATGAACACTGAAGCTTTCTTT	CASSQAQMNTEAFF
TRBV10-3	TRBJ1-1	-	-	TGTGCCATCAGTGAGGGAGTTATCACTGAAGCTTTCTTT	CAISEGVITEAFF
TRBV3-1/TRBV3-2	TRBJ1-2	once	TRBD1	TGTGCCAGCAGCCACATGGGACAGGGGTATGGCTACACCTTC	CASSHMGQGYGYTF
TRBV11-2	TRBJ2-3	-	-	TGTGCCAGCAGCTTAGATCTCGTTAGGGGTTTCGCAGATACGCAGTATTTT	CASSLDLVRGFADTQYF
TRBV19	TRBJ1-5	-	-	TGTGCCAGTAGTATAGATTTCAACAGGGCCAGCAATCAGCCCCAGCATTTT	CASSIDFNRASNQPQHF
TRBV12-3/TRBV12-4	TRBJ1-2	-	-	TGTGCCAGCGGGCAGGGGTCGGCCTATGGCTACACCTTC	CASGQGSAYGYTF
TRBV18	TRBJ2-3	-	-	TGTGCCAGCTCACCTTCGGTCGCCGGGGGATCCACAGATACGCAGTATTTT	CASSPSVAGGSTDTQYF
TRBV4-2	TRBJ2-1	-	TRBD2	TGTGCCAGCAGCCAAGGACTAGCGGGACGTGATGAGCAGTTCTTC	CASSQGLAGRDEQFF
TRBV10-2	TRBJ1-1	-	-	TGCGCCAGCGATCCGGGACAAATCATGAACACTGAAGCTTTCTTT	CASDPGQIMNTEAFF
TRBV3-1/TRBV3-2	TRBJ2-7	-	TRBD2	TGTGCCAGCAGCCAGGAGGGAGCGGGACCTTTCGAGCAGTACTTC	CASSQEGAGPFEQYF
TRBV6-5	TRBJ1-5	-	TRBD1	TGTGCCAGCAGACAGGGGCAGCGTCAGCCCCAGCATTTT	CASRQGQRQPQHF
TRBV29-1	TRBJ1-4	-	TRBD1	TGCAGCGTGACCCGGGACAGAAATGAAAAACTGTTTTTT	CSVTRDRNEKLFF
TRBV30	TRBJ1-5	-	TRBD1	TGTGCCTCATCCGGACAGGGGAGGGATCAGCCCCAGCATTTT	CASSGQGRDQPQHF
TRBV5-6	TRBJ1-1	-	-	TGTGCCAGCAGCTTAATTTCTGCTGAAGCTTTCTTT	CASSLISAEAFF
TRBV15	TRBJ1-5	-	TRBD1	TGTGCCACCAGCAGCGGGACAGGGTCAAACCAGCATTTT	CATSSGTGSNQHF
TRBV27	TRBJ2-7	-	-	TGTGCCAGCAGTTTTCAGGGATTGGCCTACGAGCAGTACTTC	CASSFQGLAYEQYF
TRBV7-2	TRBJ2-7	-	-	TGTGCCAGCAGCTTAGTAGCTGGCCCGTCCTACGAGCAGTACTTC	CASSLVAGPSYEQYF
TRBV6-5	TRBJ1-2	-	-	TGTGCCAGCAGGCGGGACTACGACTATGGCTACACCTTC	CASRRDYDYGYTF
TRBV5-1	TRBJ1-1	-	-	TGCGCCAGCAGCCCCCTACCGGGACACGACACTGAAGCTTTCTTT	CASSPLPGHDTEAFF
TRBV19	TRBJ1-5	-	-	TGTGCCAGTATCCAAACGGGGTCTGCGCCCCAGCATTTT	CASIQTGSAPQHF
TRBV9	TRBJ2-1	-	-	TGTGCCAGCAGCGTAGGTCTAGTGCCCCACAATGAGCAGTTCTTC	CASSVGLVPHNEQFF
TRBV5-1	TRBJ1-1	-	-	TGCGCCAGCAGCTTGAATTATGAGGGCACTGAAGCTTTCTTT	CASSLNYEGTEAFF
TRBV19	TRBJ1-5	-	-	TGTGCCAGTAGTATAGGACAATATCAGCCCCAGCATTTT	CASSIGQYQPQHF
TRBV24-1	TRBJ2-2	-	TRBD1	TGTGCCACCAGTGATCCCGATACAGGGGGCGAGGGGGAGCTGTTTTTT	CATSDPDTGGEGELFF
TRBV28	TRBJ1-1	-	TRBD1	TGTGCCAGCATCCCCCCCCTAGGACAGGGGATTTCTATGGCTGAAGCTTTCTTT	CASIPPLGQGISMAEAFF
TRBV7-2	TRBJ2-5	once	-	TGTGCCAGCAGCTCCCTATTGGAGACCCAGTACTTC	CASSSLLETQYF
TRBV24-1	TRBJ1-1	-	-	TGTGCCACCAGTGACCGAGGACAGACCGGTGGGACTGAAGCTTTCTTT	CATSDRGQTGGTEAFF
TRBV27	TRBJ2-3	-	TRBD2	TGTGCCAGCACCTTGACTAGCGGGAGCAGCGATACGCAGTATTTT	CASTLTSGSSDTQYF
TRBV28	TRBJ1-1	-	-	TGTGCCAGCAGTTTAGACAGAGCGGCTTTCTTT	CASSLDRAAFF
TRBV28	TRBJ2-7	-	TRBD2	TGTGCCAGCAGTCCGCGACTAGCGGGAGGGTACGAGCAGTACTTC	CASSPRLAGGYEQYF
TRBV21-1	TRBJ2-2	many	-	TGTGCCAGCAGCAAAGATTGGGGACTTAATACCGGGGAGCTGTTTTTT	CASSKDWGLNTGELFF
TRBV6-4	TRBJ1-2	-	-	TGTGCCAGCAGCCCCATGGGGGGGTCCTATGGCTACACCTTC	CASSPMGGSYGYTF
TRBV4-1	TRBJ2-7	-	TRBD2	TGCGCCAGCAGCCAAGGACTAGCGGGAAACACCTACGAGCAGTACTTC	CASSQGLAGNTYEQYF
TRBV27	TRBJ2-5	-	-	TGTGCCAGCAGTAGAATCCTCGTGGGCAGCCAAGAGACCCAGTACTTC	CASSRILVGSQETQYF
TRBV28	TRBJ2-1	once	-	TGTGCCAGCAGTACTTCCAGCATACTACGGAGGCATAGCTCCTACAATGAGCAGTTCTTC	CASSTSSILRRHSSYNEQFF
TRBV28	TRBJ2-2	-	TRBD1	TGTGCCAGCAGTTTCGGGACAGGGGCCACCGGGGAGCTGTTTTTT	CASSFGTGATGELFF
TRBV10-2	TRBJ2-7	-	-	TGCGCCAGCAGTGAGCTCCGGGACACGTTAAGACACTTC	CASSELRDTLRHF
TRBV7-9	TRBJ2-5	-	TRBD2	TGTGCCAGCAGCTCCCGCGGGGGTATCGGTGTCAGAGAGACCCAGTACTTC	CASSSRGGIGVRETQYF
TRBV30	TRBJ1-5	-	-	TGTGCCTGGAGTGTACAGGACAGTCAGCCCCAGCATTTT	CAWSVQDSQPQHF
TRBV10-1	TRBJ1-6	-	-	TGCGCCAGCAGTGCAGGGTGGAATTCACCCCTCCACTTT	CASSAGWNSPLHF
TRBV6-5	TRBJ2-1	-	TRBD2	TGTGCCAGCAGTTACGCGGGAGAGGACAATGAGCAGTTCTTC	CASSYAGEDNEQFF
TRBV5-1	TRBJ1-2	-	TRBD1	TGCGCCAGCAGCTTGCTCGGACAGGAATACTATGGCTACACCTTC	CASSLLGQEYYGYTF
TRBV14	TRBJ2-5	-	TRBD1	TGTGCCAGCAGCCAAGACCGGGACAGGTGGTACCAAGAGACCCAGTACTTC	CASSQDRDRWYQETQYF